This TCR beta chain stems from a study of blood T cells in healthy people across ages. Overall study findings and caveats: Age advanced and TCR beta diversity per million T cells fell, roughly linearly.

The germline V gene has CDR1 SGHRS and CDR2 YFSETQ. The CDR3 spans 16 residues. Remarks on this clonotype: As yet, its antigen is unknown.

It was with a sample-barcoded 5' primer and a J-beta primer mix that a second PCR of roughly 6 to 12 cycles was run. TCRdb called the 5' RACE reads again in MiXCR, with one record for every CDR3 protein. The sample has about 720,000 distinct CDR3 sequences, just under 25% seen once. The sample was also reused in another study, on T cells of mothers and their children. That work contributes: There were over 8 million TCR beta CDR3 reads from each mother and several million from each child. Thymic selection, a shaping force on TCR recombination output, acts similarly in related and unrelated pairs.

This sequence joins TRBV5-1 and TRBJ2-1; 13 bases line up with TRBD2. The tail of the sequence fits TRBJ2-7 better, so the J call may be wrong. The specimen was blood. This clonotype originated in a boy between 10 and 17 years old in good health. CDR3 bases: TGCGCCAGCAGCCTTGGGCCGGGACTAGCGGGGAACGAGCAGTACTTC. It translates to CASSLGPGLAGNEQYF.